These 3 T cell receptor beta chains came from one sample sequenced in a study of cytomegalovirus exposure and HLA in healthy donors. PCR primers comprised 60 Vbeta and 13 Jbeta primers. Here immunoSEQ multiplex PCR was the method, and the copy in TCRdb shows in-frame clones only, minus some. The table has about 150,000 clones, roughly 63% seen once. Material for sequencing was PBMCs. Receptor source: a woman aged 60-75 years in good health and CMV-seropositive.

This chain links TRBV6-6 with TRBJ2-5; 7 bases are a match to TRBD1. The CDR3 sequence is 15 residues long. Germline V CDR1 and CDR2: MNHNY, SVGAGI (reference sequence). The ends lost 4 bases at V and 2 bases at J; junction bases unmatched: 7. The CDR3 DNA is TGTGCCAGCAGTTCTCGACAGGGATGGCAAGAGACCCAGTACTTC. Encoded protein: CASSSRQGWQETQYF.

This chain links TRBV7-9 with TRBJ2-5; perhaps TRBD1 as D (5 bases). Judging by the DNA end, TRBJ2-7 fits better; the J call may be wrong. The CDR3 is 13 residues long. Germline CDR1 reads SEHNR; CDR2 reads FQNEAQ (reference sequence). CDR3 sequence: CASSLKGMYEQYF. Written as DNA, the CDR3 is TGTGCCAGCAGCTTAAAGGGGATGTACGAGCAGTACTTC.

This clone occurred a few times. This CDR3 is CASSALSTGELFF. DNA of the CDR3: TGTGCCAGCAGTGCCCTGAGCACCGGGGAGCTGTTTTTT. The chain links TRBV6-6 to TRBJ2-2; D is unresolved. The CDR3 is 13 residues long. The germline V gene encodes CDR1 MNHNY and CDR2 SVGAGI (reference sequence). V was trimmed by 5 bases and J by 4 bases, leaving 8 bases between them.